The 27 T cell receptor beta chains below were found in one sample sequenced in a study of beta chain features in type 1 diabetes listed by TCRdb under 2018. To prepare the library, the immunoSEQ multiplex PCR assay was applied. All of the isolated RNA was reverse transcribed with the High Capacity cDNA Reverse Transcription Kit, so expressed TCRB transcripts were sequenced. In its TCRdb copy, this immuneACCESS table keeps in-frame sequences only and misses some clones. Where compared with another copy, unresolved V genes explain less than half of these, and the others have no known cause. This sample has 300,000 to 400,000 clones in its table, and 9.5% to 10% of those were observed once. 0.6% of the sample is held by the ten biggest clonotypes. Study-level results and caveats: Type 1 diabetes patients showed a moderate but significant shortening of TCRB CDR3 length in all four CD4+ subsets.

These receptors have no known antigen. Sequencing used central memory CD4+ T cells from blood. These receptors originate from a young man with type 1 diabetes.

The chain carries TRBV23-1 and TRBJ1-2, with 7 bases aligning to TRBD1. TRBV23-1 belongs to the ORF category, with a function that is uncertain. The CDR3 sequence is 15 residues long. Unmatched junction bases numbered 14, after V lost 9 bases and J lost 4 bases. This CDR3 reads CASPRGEGGLYGYTF. CDR3 coding DNA: TGCGCCAGTCCAAGGGGGGAAGGGGGCCTCTATGGCTACACCTTC.

There are many counts of this clone. The chain has TRBV10-3 and TRBJ1-2; maybe TRBD1 (5 bases). Trimming removed 4 bases from V and 8 bases from J, with 14 bases in between. The length of the CDR3 is 13 residues. The germline CDR1 and CDR2 sequences are ENHRY and SYGVKD. The CDR3 here is CAISVLPGDGYTF. CDR3 nucleotides: TGTGCCATCAGTGTCCTCCCCGGGGACGGCTACACCTTC.

This clone occurred a few times. The chain uses TRBV10-3 and TRBJ2-5; 7 nucleotides agree with TRBD1. This CDR3 is 13 amino acids long. Germline V gene data show CDR1 as ENHRY and CDR2 as SYGVKD. V shed 7 bases, J shed 2 bases, and the junction held 4 bases outside the gene matches. The CDR3 sequence: CAINGQEQETQYF. CDR3 sequence (DNA): TGTGCCATCAACGGACAGGAACAAGAGACCCAGTACTTC.

The rearrangement links TRBV11-3 to TRBJ1-5, with 7 bases fitting TRBD1. Per germline, CDR1 SGHNT and CDR2 YENEEA. J gave up 4 bases and V 7 bases, and 13 bases lay outside the gene matches. The CDR3 extends over 16 amino acids. CDR3 sequence reads: CASNVLETGLNQPQHF. CDR3 nucleotide sequence: TGTGCCAGCAACGTCCTAGAGACAGGGTTAAATCAGCCCCAGCATTTT. Full variable domain (missing parts from reference TRBV11-3 and TRBJ1-5): EAGVVQSPRYKIIEKKQPVAFWCNPISGHNTLYWYLQNLGQGPELLIRYENEEAVDDSQLPKDRFSAERLKGVDSTLKIQPAELGDSAVYLCASNVLETGLNQPQHFGDGTRLSIL.

The chain is built from TRBV19 and TRBJ2-7; 10 bases are a match to TRBD2. The V segment lost 4 bases and the J segment 0 bases; nucleotides outside the gene matches: 0. The CDR3 length is 14 residues. Germline V gene sequence: CDR1 LNHDA, CDR2 SQIVND (reference sequence). The CDR3 coding sequence is TGTGCCAGTAGTACTAGCGGGAGCTCCTACGAGCAGTACTTC. Translated, it gives CASSTSGSSYEQYF.

This clone was seen a few times. J is TRBJ1-6 and V is TRBV7-9; D gene uncertain. Trimming removed 1 base at V and 6 bases at J, with 4 bases between. Germline lookup yields CDR1 SEHNR and CDR2 FQNEAQ (reference sequence). CDR3 length: 13 amino acids. The CDR3 loop is CASSLEPNSPLHF. The CDR3 DNA sequence: TGTGCCAGCAGCTTAGAACCTAATTCACCCCTCCACTTT.

The sample holds one count of this clone. A read error may be the cause here, since a much bigger clone is one base away. CDR3 protein: CASSRQSLTSNEQFF. As DNA, the CDR3 is TGTGCCAGCAGCCGACAGAGCCTGACCTCGAATGAGCAGTTCTTC. The chain joins TRBV7-9 to TRBJ2-1, with D tentatively TRBD1 (5 bases). CDR1 and CDR2 (germline): SEHNR, FQNEAQ (reference sequence). V lost 5 bases, J lost 7 bases, and 18 bases lay in between. This CDR3 spans 15 amino acids. Supplemented by reference TRBV7-9 and TRBJ2-1, the full variable domain reads DTGVSQNPRHKITKRGQNVTFRCDPISEHNRLYWYRQTLGQGPEFLTYFQNEAQLEKSRLLSDRFSAERPKGSFSTLEIQRTEQGDSAMYLCASSRQSLTSNEQFFGPGTRLTVL.

This clone was seen a handful of times. The CDR3 DNA reads as TGTGCCAGCAGCCAAGATTCGAACAGGGCGGGCGAGCAGTACTTC. This codes for CASSQDSNRAGEQYF. The V gene is TRBV4-2, the J gene TRBJ2-7; maybe TRBD1 (6 bases). CDR1 and CDR2 from the germline V gene are LGHNA and YNFKEQ. The CDR3 extends over 15 amino acids. Trimming shortened V by 0 bases and J by 6 bases, and 15 bases separated the two germline ends.

This clone occurred many times. CDR3 residues: CASSPWDRGPGNTPGNTIYF. In DNA form, the CDR3 reads TGTGCCAGCAGTCCTTGGGACAGGGGGCCTGGAAACACCCCTGGAAACACCATATATTTT. The rearrangement uses TRBV28 and TRBJ1-3; 12 positions agree with TRBD1. In germline, CDR1 is MDHEN, CDR2 SYDVKM. The CDR3 has 20 amino acids. The junction had 16 bases not matched to a gene; V was cut back by 5 bases and J by 2 bases. The full variable domain, its missing parts supplied by reference TRBV28 and TRBJ1-3, is DVKVTQSSRYLVKRTGEKVFLECVQDMDHENMFWYRQDPGLGLRLIYFSYDVKMKEKGDIPEGYSVSREKKERFSLILESASTNQTSMYLCASSPWDRGPGNTPGNTIYFGEGSWLTVV.

This clone has more than one count but fewer than ten. CDR3 DNA sequence: TGTGCCAGCAGCTCACTAATTTTCAGCACAGATACGCAGTATTTT. This translates into CASSSLIFSTDTQYF. The J gene is TRBJ2-3, the V gene TRBV6-5; D is unclear. Trimming pared 6 bases from V and 0 bases from J, leaving 13 bases between. Germline-derived CDR1 and CDR2 are MNHEY and SVGAGI. CDR3 length equals 15 residues.

This clone was seen only a few times. The V call is TRBV5-4, the J call TRBJ2-3; TRBD1 or TRBD2 may be the D gene (5 bases each). The V and J ends lost 2 bases and 2 bases respectively, with 12 bases between them. Germline CDR1 reads SGHNT; CDR2 reads YYREEE (reference sequence). The CDR3 has 15 amino acids. The CDR3 loop reads CASSFSGTTTDTQYF. Written as DNA, the CDR3 is TGTGCCAGCAGCTTCTCAGGGACGACCACAGATACGCAGTATTTT.

About this clone itself: Sequence at one end of the junction differs from germline and may be a read error. The rearrangement joins TRBV7-7 to TRBJ2-5; the D gene is possibly TRBD1 (6 bases). Germline values: CDR1 SSHAT, CDR2 FNYEAQ (reference sequence). The CDR3 runs to 15 residues. As DNA, the CDR3 is TGTGCTAGCAGCTTAGGGGTCGCAGGGGAAGAGACCCAGTACTTC. Protein sequence: CASSLGVAGEETQYF.

This clone was seen a few times. The V gene is TRBV6-6, the J gene TRBJ1-5, with D maybe TRBD1 (6 bases). V was trimmed by 8 bases and J by 1 base, leaving 18 bases between them. Germline V lookup: CDR1 MNHNY, CDR2 SVGAGI (reference sequence). The CDR3 consists of 16 residues. CDR3 sequence (DNA): TGTGCCAGCCGCAGGGGCCCTAGTGGGAGCAATCAGCCCCAGCATTTT. Its translation: CASRRGPSGSNQPQHF.

This clone was found a few times. The genes are TRBV29-1 and TRBJ2-5, with D perhaps matching TRBD2 (6 bases). The tail of the sequence fits TRBJ2-7 better, so the J call may be wrong. The germline CDR1 and CDR2 sequences are SQVTM and ANQGSEA. CDR3 length: 18 amino acids. Here the CDR3 reads CSVEYPLWRGGRSYEQYF. As DNA, the CDR3 is TGCAGCGTTGAGTATCCTCTATGGCGGGGCGGACGATCCTACGAGCAGTACTTC.

The sample holds many counts of this clone. V is TRBV5-1 and J is TRBJ1-2; D not certain. Trimming cost V 0 bases and J 3 bases, with 6 bases left between them. In germline, CDR1 is SGHRS, CDR2 YFSETQ. The CDR3 is 13 amino acids. The CDR3 loop is CASSLGGYYGYTF. DNA of the CDR3: TGCGCCAGCAGCTTGGGTGGCTACTATGGCTACACCTTC.

The rearrangement joins TRBV19 to TRBJ1-1; D gene unclear. Germline V gene data show CDR1 as LNHDA and CDR2 as SQIVND (reference sequence). The CDR3 consists of 15 residues. V gave up 7 bases and J gave up 11 bases, with 26 bases separating them. This CDR3 reads CASTPGRAERSVAFF. The CDR3 coding sequence is TGTGCCAGTACCCCCGGGAGGGCTGAGAGGTCGGTGGCTTTCTTT.

This clone showed up just a few times. The V and J genes are TRBV28 and TRBJ2-1; tentatively, D is TRBD2 (6 bases). Germline loops: CDR1 MDHEN, CDR2 SYDVKM. This CDR3 has 14 residues. V shed 1 base and J shed 8 bases, with 12 bases lying between them. DNA of the CDR3: TGTGCCAGCAGTTTATTCGGCGGGGCAGATGAGCAGTTCTTC. Protein product: CASSLFGGADEQFF.

The chain combines TRBV7-2 with TRBJ2-3; 12 bases are a match to TRBD2. V shed 1 base, J shed 5 bases, and the junction held 4 bases outside the gene matches. Germline lookup yields CDR1 SGHTA and CDR2 FQGNSA. CDR3 length: 16 amino acids. CDR3 residues: CASSLVASGRGDTQYF. The CDR3 DNA reads as TGTGCCAGCAGCTTAGTAGCTAGCGGGAGGGGAGATACGCAGTATTTT.

The V call is TRBV7-2, the J call TRBJ1-5; D possibly corresponds to TRBD1 (5 bases). With 5 bases removed from V and 2 bases from J, the gap between germline ends came to 13 bases. The germline gives CDR1 SGHTA, CDR2 FQGNSA. CDR3 length equals 15 residues. CDR3 sequence (DNA): TGTGCCAGCAGCCCAGGGCCTCATGGCAATCAGCCCCAGCATTTT. Translated, it gives CASSPGPHGNQPQHF. Filled out from reference TRBV7-2 and TRBJ1-5, the complete variable domain reads GAGVSQSPSNKVTEKGKDVELRCDPISGHTALYWYRQSLGQGLEFLIYFQGNSAPDKSGLPSDRFSAERTGGSVSTLTIQRTQQEDSAVYLCASSPGPHGNQPQHFGDGTRLSIL.

This clone was picked up a small number of times. The chain links TRBV5-4 to TRBJ2-7, with no clear D. The ends were cut back, 5 bases at V and 0 bases at J, with 6 bases in the middle. Germline lookup yields CDR1 SGHNT and CDR2 YYREEE (reference sequence). There are 12 residues in the CDR3. This CDR3 reads CASRTDSYEQYF. The CDR3, as DNA: TGTGCCAGCAGAACGGACTCCTACGAGCAGTACTTC.

A word on this clone: This may be a read error: a much more frequent sequence differs by one nucleotide. The CDR3 nucleotides read TGTGCCAGCAGCCTGGGACTAGCGGGCTCCTACGAGCAGTACTTC. This encodes CASSLGLAGSYEQYF. The rearrangement links TRBV7-2 to TRBJ2-7, with 12 bases aligning to TRBD2. The ends lost 5 bases at V and 0 bases at J; junction bases unmatched: 2. Germline V gene sequence: CDR1 SGHTA, CDR2 FQGNSA. The CDR3 loop spans 15 amino acids.

The chain links TRBV10-1 to TRBJ2-3; 12 bases line up with TRBD2. The CDR3 covers 15 residues. Germline V gene lookup returns CDR1 WNHNN and CDR2 SYGVQD (reference sequence). V shed 4 bases and J 3 bases; nucleotides not matched to a gene: 2. CDR3 coding DNA: TGCGCCAGCAGTGGGACTAGCGGGAATACAGATACGCAGTATTTT. Translated, it gives CASSGTSGNTDTQYF.

A few counts support this clone. The chain joins TRBV5-1 to TRBJ1-4; 7 positions match TRBD1. The CDR3 length is 15 residues. Germline loops: CDR1 SGHRS, CDR2 YFSETQ. The trim removed 0 bases at V and 3 bases at J, leaving 2 bases unmatched. CDR3: CASSLEGTANEKLFF. In DNA form, the CDR3 reads TGCGCCAGCAGCTTGGAGGGGACAGCTAATGAAAAACTGTTTTTT. The full variable domain, in which reference TRBV5-1 and TRBJ1-4 provide the parts outside the CDR3, is KAGVTQTPRYLIKTRGQQVTLSCSPISGHRSVSWYQQTPGQGLQFLFEYFSETQRNKGNFPGRFSGRQFSNSRSEMNVSTLELGDSALYLCASSLEGTANEKLFFGSGTQLSVL.

This clone was counted only a few times. V is TRBV28 and J is TRBJ1-1; the match to TRBD1 covers 7 bases. CDR3 length: 16 amino acids. Unmatched junction bases numbered 11, after V lost 2 bases and J lost 5 bases. CDR1 and CDR2 (germline): MDHEN, SYDVKM. CDR3 sequence: CASSLMSGAGGTEAFF. The CDR3 region has the DNA TGTGCCAGCAGTTTAATGTCGGGGGCAGGGGGGACTGAAGCTTTCTTT.

Comment on this clone: Other DNA variants within this sample encode the same CDR3. The rearrangement joins TRBV7-9 to TRBJ2-5; D gene uncertain. The CDR3 has 12 residues. The germline V gene encodes CDR1 SEHNR and CDR2 FQNEAQ (reference sequence). Trimming left V 1 base short and J 5 bases short, with 5 bases between. The CDR3 bases are TGTGCCAGCAGCTTAGATGGGGAGACCCAGTACTTC. It encodes CASSLDGETQYF.

V and J are TRBV20-1 and TRBJ2-7; perhaps TRBD1 as D (6 bases). V dropped 4 bases and J dropped 3 bases, with 7 bases sitting between them. The length of the CDR3 is 11 residues. In germline, CDR1 is DFQATT, CDR2 SNEGSKA (reference sequence). In nucleotides, the CDR3 is TGCAGTGCTACACAGGGCTACGAGCAGTACTTC. Encoded protein: CSATQGYEQYF.

The rearrangement links TRBV5-1 to TRBJ2-7; D unresolved. The V gene lost 4 bases and the J gene lost 5 bases, with 10 bases spanning the gap. The CDR3 is made up of 12 amino acids. From germline, CDR1 is SGHRS and CDR2 YFSETQ. The CDR3 region has the DNA TGCGCCAGCAGCAAAAACGCGCACGAGCAGTACTTC. Its protein is CASSKNAHEQYF.